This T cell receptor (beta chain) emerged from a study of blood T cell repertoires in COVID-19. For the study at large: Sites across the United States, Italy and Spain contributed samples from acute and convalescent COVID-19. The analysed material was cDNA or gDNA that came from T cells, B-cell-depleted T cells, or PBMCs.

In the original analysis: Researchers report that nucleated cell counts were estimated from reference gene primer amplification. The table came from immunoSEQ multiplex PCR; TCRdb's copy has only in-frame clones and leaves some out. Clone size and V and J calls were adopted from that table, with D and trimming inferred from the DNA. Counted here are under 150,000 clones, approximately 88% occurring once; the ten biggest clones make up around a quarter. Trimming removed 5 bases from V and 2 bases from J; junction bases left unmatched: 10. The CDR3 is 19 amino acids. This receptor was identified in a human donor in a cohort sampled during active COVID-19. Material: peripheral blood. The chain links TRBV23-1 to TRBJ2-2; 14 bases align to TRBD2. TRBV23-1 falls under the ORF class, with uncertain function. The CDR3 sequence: CASSIPGLAGGLNTGELFF. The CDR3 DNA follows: TGCGCCAGCAGTATTCCCGGACTAGCGGGGGGACTTAACACCGGGGAGCTGTTTTTT.